The following is a T cell receptor (beta chain) sequence with its context. The antigen it binds to is not known. Qualities for individual bases were not recorded, and no much larger clone is one base off. The entry originates in a study of blood T cell repertoires in COVID-19 (dated by TCRdb to the early 2020s). General notes on the study: Samples covering the acute and convalescent phases of COVID-19 were provided by collaborators in the United States, Italy and Spain. Samples were obtained from the ongoing ImmuneRACE study (first 160 participants) and from over 1,000 subjects provided by 6 global collaborators. The repertoires were released in a freely available public database intended as a resource for research on the immune response to SARS-CoV-2. The prospective study material was composed of cDNA or gDNA derived from T cells, B-cell-depleted T cells, or PBMCs. HLA class I and class II types, where available, came from metadata supplied by the sample provider rather than from assay-based typing. Subjects who had been exposed to COVID-19, were actively infected with it, or had recovered from it provided the deeply sampled blood TCRbeta repertoires that made up the dataset. Nearly every sample came with metadata listing a de-identified subject ID, COVID-19 status, age in years and sex.

Results the study describes overall, beyond this receptor: The quantity of clinical and demographic metadata differed by source and by participant and was supplied without curation.

TCRbeta CDR3 regions were amplified from genomic DNA using the immunoSEQ Assay, a bias-controlled multiplex PCR. As for the authors' bioinformatics: The number of nucleated cells in each sample was estimated by amplification of reference gene primers within the assay. To quantify the absolute abundance of each unique TCRbeta CDR3 rearrangement, sequence reads were collapsed and filtered. Productive Simpson clonality was computed per sample as the square root of Simpson's diversity index over productive rearrangements. TCRdb mirrors the immuneACCESS table, restricted to in-frame sequences. Some clones are absent from its copies; in checked studies, under half trace to an unresolved V gene, and the reason for the others is unknown. That table gives V, J and clone size, and the DNA gave D and trimming. Across this sample there are about 160,000 clones, with about 80% seen only once. About 20% of the sample rests with the top ten.

Whole blood was collected in K2EDTA tubes by collaborating institutions according to the institutions' own protocols. For TCRbeta analysis, collaborators shipped samples as frozen whole blood, isolated PBMCs, or DNA extracted from either of those sample types. The CDR3 runs 15 residues from the cysteine to the phenylalanine. Only the CDR3 region is kept as DNA, spanning 45 bases read in frame from base 1. What was sequenced was peripheral blood. This receptor was obtained from an elderly woman with acute or convalescent COVID-19. The rearrangement joined TRBV21-1 to TRBJ1-6; the table names TRBD1, a call not compared with the DNA. TRBV21-1 is a documented pseudogene. The DNA reads as follows: TGTGCCAGCAGCAAAGGTAGACAGGGGGAGTCACCCCTCCACTTT. It is translated as CASSKGRQGESPLHF.